This T cell receptor beta chain was captured in a study of T cells in Graves' hyperthyroidism and ophthalmopathy. Overall study results and limits: Ophthalmopathy was separated from stable hyperthyroidism by a 13 V-J model. Appearing also in blood were most of the thyroid clonotypes expanded above 0.001.

Patients were excluded for uncontrolled infection, other autoimmune disease, pregnancy or lactation. Diagnostic decisions used clinical symptoms, serum thyroxine and TRAb, thyroid ultrasound and orbital computed tomography. This clonotype was seen a handful of times. The antigen is unknown. CDR1 is SEHNR, CDR2 FQNEAQ, per germline (reference sequence). V shed 4 bases and J 2 bases; nucleotides not matched to a gene: 10. The CDR3 extends over 16 amino acids. Using RNA transcripts as the source, TCR beta CDR3 regions were amplified. The TCR CDR3 first-round RT-PCR relied on the HTBI primer set. TCRdb analysed the multiplex PCR reads with MiXCR anew, one entry per CDR3 protein. The sample has 500,000 to 800,000 distinct CDR3 sequences; 45% are singletons.

This receptor was obtained from an adult man with Graves' disease, either hyperthyroidism or ophthalmopathy (not recorded which). The sequencing input was peripheral blood or thyroid tissue (not recorded which). The rearrangement uses TRBV7-9 and TRBJ2-7; 8 nucleotides agree with TRBD1. CDR3 region: CASSSIGGQVPYEQYF. The CDR3 DNA is TGTGCCAGCAGCTCGATAGGGGGACAGGTACCCTACGAGCAGTACTTC.